These 32 T cell receptor beta chains came from one sample sequenced in a study of human T cells and chemical hapten exposure. Time point of the sample: pre-sensitization, week 0. Sample treatment: therapeutic diphenylcyclopropenone sensitization with weekly scalp DPC. TCRdb analysed the RACE reads with MiXCR anew, one entry per CDR3 protein. The table includes roughly 110,000 distinct CDR3 sequences, 12% detected once. This sample comprised whole blood, obtained in connection with sensitization to the hapten diphenylcyclopropenone (DPC). These receptors were collected from a woman aged 50 to 60 with alopecia areata. Some clones in this sample may be carry-over from other donors' samples.

This clonotype has only a few counts. V is TRBV18 and J is TRBJ2-3, with D uncertain. V lost 0 bases, J lost 3 bases, and 10 bases lay in between. The germline CDR1 and CDR2 sequences are KGHSH and LQKENI. The CDR3 sequence is 15 residues long. For the CDR3, the DNA is TGTGCCAGCTCACCACCGGACGGGCGTACAGATACGCAGTATTTT. This gives the protein CASSPPDGRTDTQYF.

This clonotype was observed a few times. This chain connects TRBV28 to TRBJ2-3; D not resolved. CDR1 MDHEN and CDR2 SYDVKM come from the germline V gene. Trimming left V 6 bases short and J 2 bases short, with 15 bases between. The CDR3 covers 15 residues. As DNA, the CDR3 is TGTGCCAGCAGGGCCCCCCAGGAGAACACAGATACGCAGTATTTT. This encodes CASRAPQENTDTQYF. The full variable domain, in which reference TRBV28 and TRBJ2-3 provide the parts outside the CDR3, is DVKVTQSSRYLVKRTGEKVFLECVQDMDHENMFWYRQDPGLGLRLIYFSYDVKMKEKGDIPEGYSVSREKKERFSLILESASTNQTSMYLCASRAPQENTDTQYFGPGTRLTVL.

This clonotype occurred a few times. V usage is TRBV18 and J usage is TRBJ1-2, with D possibly being TRBD1 (5 bases). Germline lookup yields CDR1 KGHSH and CDR2 LQKENI. The V gene lost 5 bases and the J gene lost 3 bases, with 10 bases spanning the gap. The CDR3 totals 13 residues. CDR3 sequence (DNA): TGTGCCAGCTCAAACCCGACAGACTATGGCTACACCTTC. It codes for CASSNPTDYGYTF.

As DNA, the CDR3 is TGTGCCAGCAGTCAGACGGGAGGGCCCTCGGGGAATGAGCAGTTCTTC. Translation gives CASSQTGGPSGNEQFF. The V and J genes are TRBV25-1 and TRBJ2-1; 8 nucleotides line up with TRBD2. The CDR3 loop spans 16 amino acids. V trimming: 5 bases; J trimming: 7 bases; junction bases outside the gene matches: 13. From germline, CDR1 is MGHDK and CDR2 SYGVNS.

This chain links TRBV10-2 with TRBJ2-7; TRBD2 matches 11 bases. The CDR3 has 16 amino acids. V dropped 3 bases and J dropped 3; count of bases not matched to a gene: 7. Germline loops: CDR1 WSHSY, CDR2 SAAADI. The CDR3 spells CASSDLLAGGHYEQYF. The CDR3 nucleotides are TGCGCCAGCAGTGACCTTCTAGCGGGGGGCCACTACGAGCAGTACTTC.

V is TRBV4-3 and J is TRBJ1-1; D unresolved. Trimming left V 0 bases short and J 0 bases short, with 14 bases between. This CDR3 comprises 17 residues. From germline, CDR1 is LGHNA and CDR2 YSLEER. CDR3 nucleotide sequence: TGCGCCAGCAGCCAAGATCAGGACGGCACTCTGAACACTGAAGCTTTCTTT. Protein sequence: CASSQDQDGTLNTEAFF.

This clonotype was observed a handful of times. This chain links TRBV7-9 with TRBJ1-2, with D maybe TRBD1 (6 bases). With 1 base removed from V and 5 bases from J, the gap between germline ends came to 14 bases. From germline, CDR1 is SEHNR and CDR2 FQNEAQ (reference sequence). This CDR3 spans 15 amino acids. CDR3 residues: CASSLGDKDSYGYTF. The CDR3, as DNA: TGTGCCAGCAGCTTAGGGGACAAAGACTCTTATGGCTACACCTTC.

This clonotype was seen many times. The chain couples TRBV18 to TRBJ1-1; D gene unclear. Looked up from germline, CDR1 is KGHSH and CDR2 is LQKENI. V was cut by 0 bases and J by 3 bases, with 14 bases left in between. The CDR3 covers 16 residues. The CDR3 bases are TGTGCCAGCTCACCACCGGCTCGAATAAAAGACACTGAAGCTTTCTTT. Its protein is CASSPPARIKDTEAFF.

This clonotype occurred many times. V is TRBV7-2 and J is TRBJ2-7; no clear D. The germline V gene encodes CDR1 SGHTA and CDR2 FQGNSA. This CDR3 is 14 amino acids long. Trimming cost V 5 bases and J 0 bases, with 11 bases left between them. CDR3 region: CASSLGHSSYEQYF. The CDR3 DNA follows: TGTGCCAGCAGCCTAGGGCATAGCTCCTACGAGCAGTACTTC.

The rearrangement joins TRBV12-3 or TRBV12-4 to TRBJ2-3, with 13 bases lining up with TRBD2. This CDR3 is 16 amino acids long. Unmatched junction bases numbered 3, after V lost 1 base and J lost 5 bases. This CDR3 reads CASSLGLAGGGDTQYF. The CDR3 bases are TGTGCCAGCAGTTTAGGACTAGCGGGAGGTGGAGATACGCAGTATTTT.

A few counts support this clonotype. J is TRBJ2-1 and V is TRBV4-1; D is unresolved. CDR1 is MGHRA and CDR2 is YSYEKL in the germline V gene. The germline V and J ends were trimmed by 2 bases and 7 bases, with 3 bases remaining between them. CDR3 length equals 11 residues. CDR3 coding DNA: TGCGCCAGCAGCCAATTAAATGAGCAGTTCTTC. This translates into CASSQLNEQFF.

This clonotype was recorded a few times. V is TRBV11-2 and J is TRBJ1-3; 8 bases are shared with TRBD1. Germline values: CDR1 SGHAT, CDR2 FQNNGV. V lost 7 bases to trimming and J lost 1 base; unmatched junction nucleotides: 6. The CDR3 runs to 15 residues. The CDR3 sequence: CASTGQGLSGNTIYF. The CDR3 nucleotides read TGTGCCAGCACCGGACAGGGTCTATCTGGAAACACCATATATTTT.

This clonotype showed up many times. The rearrangement joins TRBV6-6 to TRBJ1-4, with D possibly being TRBD1 (5 bases). Trimming took off 2 bases at V and 6 bases at J, with 13 bases between the two ends. CDR3 length: 15 amino acids. Per the germline V gene, CDR1 is MNHNY and CDR2 is SVGAGI (reference sequence). The CDR3 nucleotides read TGTGCCAGCAGTTACCGTAACTTGGGGGATGAAAAACTGTTTTTT. Protein: CASSYRNLGDEKLFF.

This clonotype was seen a handful of times. The gene calls are TRBV7-2 and TRBJ2-1, with 9 bases lining up with TRBD1. J was trimmed by 8 bases and V by 5 bases; bases with no gene match: 13. This CDR3 contains 16 residues. CDR1 is SGHTA, CDR2 FQGNSA, per germline. The CDR3 region has the DNA TGTGCCAGCAGCCATACAGCCGGGACAGGGTCGCATGAGCAGTTCTTC. It is translated as CASSHTAGTGSHEQFF.

The chain uses TRBV5-1 and TRBJ1-3, with D perhaps TRBD1 (6 bases). CDR1 and CDR2 from the germline V gene are SGHRS and YFSETQ. This CDR3 contains 14 residues. V lost 0 bases and J 5 bases, leaving 9 bases between the germline ends. DNA for the CDR3: TGCGCCAGCAGCTTGGACGGGGGCAGAAACACCATATATTTT. This encodes CASSLDGGRNTIYF.

J is TRBJ2-1 and V is TRBV4-3, with D possibly being TRBD1 or TRBD2 (5 bases each). CDR1 is LGHNA, CDR2 YSLEER, per germline. V was shortened by 5 bases and J by 8 bases, with 16 bases between the two germline ends. CDR3 length: 14 residues. Written as DNA, the CDR3 is TGCGCCAGCAGCACCTACTTCATGGGGGATGAGCAGTTCTTC. Translated: CASSTYFMGDEQFF.

V gene TRBV6-6 combines with J gene TRBJ2-3; D might be TRBD1 or TRBD2, each matching 6 bases. The germline CDR1 and CDR2 sequences are MNHNY and SVGAGI (reference sequence). CDR3 length: 15 amino acids. The germline V and J ends were trimmed by 7 bases and 14 bases, with 28 bases remaining between them. The chain's CDR3 is CASTENLGGSNKRYF. The CDR3 coding sequence is TGTGCCAGCACCGAGAACCTGGGGGGCTCGAACAAACGGTATTTT.

V and J are TRBV28 and TRBJ1-1; 7 bases are shared with TRBD1. CDR3 length: 12 amino acids. With 3 bases clipped from V and 10 bases from J, the junction kept 5 bases outside the gene matches. The germline V gene has CDR1 MDHEN and CDR2 SYDVKM. CDR3 DNA: TGTGCCAGCAGTTTTCGACAGGGAGTAGCTTTCTTT. As protein: CASSFRQGVAFF.

The chain couples TRBV11-2 to TRBJ1-4; D is undetermined. The ends were cut back, 5 bases at V and 5 bases at J, with 9 bases in the middle. The CDR3 extends over 13 amino acids. Germline V lookup: CDR1 SGHAT, CDR2 FQNNGV. The CDR3, as DNA: TGTGCCAGCAGCCGCACCGAGAATGAAAAACTGTTTTTT. It translates to CASSRTENEKLFF.

This clonotype has a handful of counts. The chain combines TRBV28 with TRBJ2-3, with a possible D match to TRBD2 (5 bases). Germline V gene data show CDR1 as MDHEN and CDR2 as SYDVKM. There are 15 residues in the CDR3. Trimming stripped 8 bases from V and 3 bases from J, with 18 bases between. The CDR3 here is CASSLPGSGTDTQYF. The CDR3 bases are TGTGCCAGCTCCCTGCCGGGATCGGGGACAGATACGCAGTATTTT. Looking up the rest from reference TRBV28 and TRBJ2-3 gives the full variable domain: DVKVTQSSRYLVKRTGEKVFLECVQDMDHENMFWYRQDPGLGLRLIYFSYDVKMKEKGDIPEGYSVSREKKERFSLILESASTNQTSMYLCASSLPGSGTDTQYFGPGTRLTVL.

The sample holds many counts of this clonotype. The V gene is TRBV19, the J gene TRBJ1-5, with D perhaps TRBD1 (5 bases). Trimming shortened V by 4 bases and J by 4 bases, and 11 bases separated the two germline ends. Germline V gives CDR1 LNHDA, CDR2 SQIVND (reference sequence). This CDR3 comprises 14 residues. The CDR3 here is CASSTTRGNQPQHF. The CDR3 coding sequence is TGTGCCAGTAGTACCACGAGGGGTAATCAGCCCCAGCATTTT.

The chain joins TRBV5-1 to TRBJ2-7; D gene unclear. The germline V gene has CDR1 SGHRS and CDR2 YFSETQ. The CDR3 totals 13 residues. Trimming shortened V by 0 bases and J by 1 base, and 5 bases separated the two germline ends. DNA of the CDR3: TGCGCCAGCAGCTTGGACGGGTCCTACGAGCAGTACTTC. It translates to CASSLDGSYEQYF. Together with reference TRBV5-1 and TRBJ2-7, the CDR3 gives the full variable domain: KAGVTQTPRYLIKTRGQQVTLSCSPISGHRSVSWYQQTPGQGLQFLFEYFSETQRNKGNFPGRFSGRQFSNSRSEMNVSTLELGDSALYLCASSLDGSYEQYFGPGTRLTVT.

The chain is built from TRBV14 and TRBJ2-5; D is unresolved. The V and J ends lost 2 bases and 3 bases respectively, with 4 bases between them. The CDR3 consists of 12 residues. From germline, CDR1 is SGHDN and CDR2 FVKESK. The CDR3 loop reads CASSQHKETQYF. Here the CDR3 DNA reads TGTGCCAGCAGCCAACACAAAGAGACCCAGTACTTC.

This clonotype has a handful of counts. The genes are TRBV20-1 and TRBJ1-5; D not resolved. The CDR3 consists of 12 residues. Per the germline V gene, CDR1 is DFQATT and CDR2 is SNEGSKA (reference sequence). V was trimmed by 6 bases and J by 2 bases, leaving 8 bases between them. The DNA for the CDR3 is TGCAGTGCCCTAGCAGGCAATCAGCCCCAGCATTTT. The encoded protein is CSALAGNQPQHF.

Only a few counts were recorded for this clonotype. The rearrangement joins TRBV6-5 to TRBJ2-3; 9 bases are shared with TRBD1. CDR1 is MNHEY and CDR2 is SVGAGI in the germline V gene. The CDR3 spans 16 residues. V shed 6 bases and J 9 bases; nucleotides not matched to a gene: 16. The CDR3 reads CASSPTGTGITWTQYF. CDR3 sequence (DNA): TGTGCCAGCAGCCCCACCGGGACAGGGATCACTTGGACGCAGTATTTT.

This clonotype came up a few times. The chain employs TRBV14 and TRBJ2-1, with a tentative D call TRBD2 (6 bases). Looked up from germline, CDR1 is SGHDN and CDR2 is FVKESK. Trimming cost V 3 bases and J 0 bases, with 15 bases left between them. There are 17 residues in the CDR3. The CDR3 bases are TGTGCCAGCAGCCATGGAGCGGGCCTTATCTCCTACAATGAGCAGTTCTTC. Translating it yields CASSHGAGLISYNEQFF.

This clonotype was seen only a few times. V usage is TRBV11-2 and J usage is TRBJ1-5, with no clear D. Germline CDR1 reads SGHAT; CDR2 reads FQNNGV. This CDR3 region has 12 residues. V lost 4 bases, J lost 8 bases, and 9 bases lay in between. CDR3 in DNA: TGTGCCAGCAGCTCCCCCGGCAAGCCCCAGCATTTT. It translates to CASSSPGKPQHF.

This clonotype has a count of ten or more. V is TRBV27 and J is TRBJ2-3; D might be TRBD2 (6 bases). The CDR3 sequence is 16 residues long. Trimming removed 6 bases from V and 1 base from J, with 17 bases in between. CDR1 is MNHEY, CDR2 SMNVEV, per germline (reference sequence). The CDR3 DNA follows: TGTGCCAGCAGCCATCTCGGGGCTAGCGGCACAGATACGCAGTATTTT. Translating gives CASSHLGASGTDTQYF.

This clonotype was found a few times. The V gene is TRBV28, the J gene TRBJ2-7; no definite D call. This CDR3 region has 14 residues. V was pared by 5 bases and J by 2 bases, with 13 bases between. Germline CDR1 and CDR2: MDHEN and SYDVKM. As DNA, the CDR3 is TGTGCCAGCAGTCTCTTCGGAGAGGCCTACGAGCAGTACTTC. It codes for CASSLFGEAYEQYF.

The J gene is TRBJ2-7, the V gene TRBV27; D is ambiguous. The V end lost 2 bases, the J end lost 3 bases, and 11 bases lay between the germline ends. CDR3 length equals 14 residues. Per the germline V gene, CDR1 is MNHEY and CDR2 is SMNVEV (reference sequence). For the CDR3, the DNA is TGTGCCAGCAGTTTAAACAGCCTGAGCTACGAGCAGTACTTC. It yields the protein CASSLNSLSYEQYF.

V usage is TRBV27 and J usage is TRBJ2-7; D might be TRBD1 (8 bases). The CDR3 contains 16 residues. V was clipped by 8 bases and J by 2 bases, with 22 bases between them. Germline loops: CDR1 MNHEY, CDR2 SMNVEV (reference sequence). The CDR3 nucleotides are TGTGCCAGCCGCAAGAGCGGGGCAGGGGGCCCCTACGAGCAGTACTTC. Amino acids: CASRKSGAGGPYEQYF.

This clonotype was recorded a few times. This chain connects TRBV10-1 to TRBJ1-6; possibly TRBD1 for D (6 bases). The germline V gene has CDR1 WNHNN and CDR2 SYGVQD (reference sequence). This CDR3 contains 15 residues. V lost 0 bases to trimming and J lost 5 bases, with 8 bases between them. CDR3 in DNA: TGCGCCAGCAGTGAGTCGGGGGCGGATAATTCACCCCTCCACTTT. The encoded protein is CASSESGADNSPLHF.